This TCR beta chain was identified during a study of blood T cell repertoires in COVID-19. Study context: From the United States, Italy and Spain came samples of acute and convalescent COVID-19.

Some clones are missing from TCRdb's copy, which holds only in-frame ones; the method was immunoSEQ multiplex PCR. Of some 300,000 clones listed, 85% to 90% are singletons. Germline values: CDR1 MNHEY, CDR2 SVGEGT. V was clipped by 5 bases and J by 4 bases; unmatched bases: 7. This CDR3 is built from 15 residues. The receptor comes from a woman in her twenties or thirties who had recovered from COVID-19. This chain connects TRBV6-2 or TRBV6-3 to TRBJ1-2; 10 positions agree with TRBD1. The sequenced sample consisted of PBMCs or T cells enriched from blood (not recorded which). The CDR3 sequence is CASSAAGQGTYGYTF. Here the CDR3 DNA reads TGTGCCAGCAGTGCCGCGGGACAGGGGACCTATGGCTACACCTTC.